This T cell receptor beta chain was captured in a study of shared clonotypes between healthy human individuals. Details on this clone: What it recognizes is unknown.

CD45RO+ cells were combined with CCR7-negative CD45RA+ TemRA cells to form CD8 memory. The study ran the assay at deep level. Profiled with immunoSEQ multiplex PCR; TCRdb holds only in-frame clones, not every one. The table records around 300,000 clones, around 87% of them present only once. Broader study findings: Larger estimated richness was generally seen in naive subsets than in memory subsets.

Looked up from germline, CDR1 is MNHEY and CDR2 is SMNVEV (reference sequence). The CDR3 spans 15 residues. Germline trimming cut 7 bases from V and 6 bases from J; bases unmatched to any gene: 5. This chain connects TRBV27 to TRBJ2-3, with 15 bases aligning to TRBD2. Material for sequencing was memory CD8+ T cells sorted from blood. Subset denoted: CD45RO+ cells pooled with CCR7-negative TemRA cells. The receptor was isolated from a young man in good health. Here the CDR3 reads CASIDGTSGGDTQYF. CDR3 bases: TGTGCCAGCATCGACGGGACTAGCGGGGGGGATACGCAGTATTTT.